This TCR beta chain was identified during a study of control samples from healthy donors and cancer patients. There are a few counts of this clone. The CDR3 runs 15 residues. The junction had 5 bases not matched to a gene; V was cut back by 3 bases and J by 1 base. Looked up from germline, CDR1 is LGHDT and CDR2 is YNNKEL (reference sequence). Assay used: immunoSEQ multiplex PCR; TCRdb lists only in-frame clones, some missing. Of about 120,000 clones detected, roughly 90% appear once; the ten largest clones hold approximately 2.2%. Sequenced sample: blood. The clonotype was recovered from a woman between 45 and 65 years old in good health. This chain uses TRBV3-1 (or the pseudogene TRBV3-2) with TRBJ2-7; 8 nucleotides line up with TRBD2. CDR3 loop: CASSQTPGGSYEQYF. The CDR3, as DNA: TGTGCCAGCAGCCAGACCCCGGGAGGGTCCTACGAGCAGTACTTC.